This T cell receptor (beta chain) originates from a study of cytomegalovirus exposure and HLA in healthy donors. This PCR relied on a set of 60 Vbeta primers and 13 Jbeta primers. Using immunoSEQ multiplex PCR, the repertoire was profiled, and TCRdb retains in-frame clones only, with some absent. The sample consists of about 160,000 clones, around 77% of them appearing once. This clone was found a few times. Its cognate antigen is unknown. The study, taken as a whole, reports: As a later analysis showed, a missense DCLRE1C variant was linked to trimming of TCR beta V- and J-genes. Overall, about 160 TCR beta chains were annotated as cytomegalovirus-associated.

The germline V and J ends were trimmed by 1 base and 6 bases, with 10 bases remaining between them. This CDR3 spans 14 amino acids. Germline loops: CDR1 SGHAT, CDR2 FQNNGV. The sample comprised PBMCs. The gene calls are TRBV11-2 and TRBJ2-1; TRBD2 is a possible D gene (7 bases). The TCR sequence derives from a man aged 50-60 years in good health and CMV-seropositive. The CDR3 DNA reads TGTGCCAGCAGCTTAGCGGGGGGCTTCAATGAGCAGTTCTTC. Its translation is CASSLAGGFNEQFF.